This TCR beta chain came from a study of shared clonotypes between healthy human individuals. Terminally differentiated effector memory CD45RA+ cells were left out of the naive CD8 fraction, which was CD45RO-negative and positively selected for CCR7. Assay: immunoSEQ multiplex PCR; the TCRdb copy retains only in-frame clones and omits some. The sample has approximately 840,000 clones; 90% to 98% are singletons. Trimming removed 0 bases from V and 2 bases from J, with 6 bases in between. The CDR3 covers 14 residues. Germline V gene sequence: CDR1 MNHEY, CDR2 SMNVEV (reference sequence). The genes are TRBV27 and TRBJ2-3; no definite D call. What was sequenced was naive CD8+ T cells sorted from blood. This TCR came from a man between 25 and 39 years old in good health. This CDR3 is CASSLSPPTDTQYF. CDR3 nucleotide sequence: TGTGCCAGCAGTTTATCACCCCCCACAGATACGCAGTATTTT.